Below are 10 T cell receptor beta chains sequenced from a single sample in a study of T cells in Graves' hyperthyroidism and ophthalmopathy. What was amplified from RNA transcripts were TCR beta CDR3 regions. A set of HTBI primers served as the primers for a first-round RT-PCR of the TCR CDR3. TCRdb re-analysed the multiplex PCR reads in MiXCR, keeping a single row per CDR3 protein. Altogether 550,000 to 800,000 distinct CDR3 sequences are present, roughly 17% being singletons, with the ten largest covering 15% to 17%. The specimen sequenced was blood. The origin of the receptors is a man between 45 and 60 years old with Graves' hyperthyroidism.

This clonotype was detected many times. In DNA, the CDR3 is TGTGCCAGCAGTACCCACAGGCAGGGGGCGTTGAACACTGAAGCTTTCTTT. Translating it yields CASSTHRQGALNTEAFF. The rearrangement joins TRBV28 to TRBJ1-1; the match to TRBD1 covers 8 bases. Germline V gene sequence: CDR1 MDHEN, CDR2 SYDVKM. With V trimmed by 5 bases and J by 0 bases, 11 bases remained unmatched. The CDR3 has 17 amino acids.

This clonotype came up a few times. The J gene is TRBJ2-7, the V gene TRBV28; 7 bases are shared with TRBD2. Germline CDR1 reads MDHEN; CDR2 reads SYDVKM. The trim removed 7 bases at V and 0 bases at J, leaving 9 bases unmatched. The CDR3 spans 15 residues. The CDR3 region has the DNA TGTGCCAGCACGACTCCCGGGAGGCCCTCCTACGAGCAGTACTTC. It is translated as CASTTPGRPSYEQYF.

The chain employs TRBV7-6 and TRBJ2-7; D is possibly TRBD2 (7 bases). Looked up from germline, CDR1 is SGHVS and CDR2 is FNYEAQ. The CDR3 consists of 14 residues. Between the trimmed V and J ends, which lost 5 bases and 5 bases, there was a span of 16 bases. CDR3 region: CASSGIGGANEQYF. In DNA, the CDR3 is TGTGCCAGCAGCGGAATTGGGGGGGCCAACGAGCAGTACTTC.

This clonotype was counted ten times or more. The gene calls are TRBV5-6 and TRBJ2-1; D remains ambiguous. Deletions cut 0 bases from V and 9 bases from J, with 7 bases between. The CDR3 sequence is 12 residues long. Germline V gene data show CDR1 as SGHDT and CDR2 as YYEEEE. The CDR3 loop reads CASSLVPREQFF. As DNA, the CDR3 is TGTGCCAGCAGCTTGGTTCCCCGTGAGCAGTTCTTC.

This clonotype was detected only a few times. The CDR3 is CSVRFRNTEAFF. For the CDR3, the DNA is TGCAGCGTCCGATTTCGGAACACTGAAGCTTTCTTT. The chain uses TRBV29-1 and TRBJ1-1; unclear D gene. Trimming stripped 6 bases from V and 1 base from J, with 9 bases between. The length of the CDR3 is 12 residues. Germline-derived CDR1 and CDR2 are SQVTM and ANQGSEA.

This clonotype was recorded many times. The V call is TRBV5-1, the J call TRBJ2-3; D not resolved. This CDR3 is built from 12 residues. The V gene lost 7 bases and the J gene lost 0 bases, with 6 bases spanning the gap. CDR1 and CDR2 from the germline V gene are SGHRS and YFSETQ. DNA for the CDR3: TGCGCCAGCCGGGTTAGCACAGATACGCAGTATTTT. Translation: CASRVSTDTQYF.

V and J are TRBV6-1 and TRBJ1-3; TRBD1 agrees at 7 bases. CDR1 MNHNS and CDR2 SASEGT come from the germline V gene. Trimming cost V 7 bases and J 3 bases; bases outside gene matches: 9. There are 15 residues in the CDR3. The CDR3, as DNA: TGTGCCAGCACCCTAAACGGGACAGATGGAAACACCATATATTTT. The encoded protein is CASTLNGTDGNTIYF.

The chain combines TRBV19 with TRBJ1-5; D might be TRBD1 (6 bases). The CDR3 loop spans 15 amino acids. Trimming removed 8 bases at V and 3 bases at J, with 17 bases between. Germline V gene sequence: CDR1 LNHDA, CDR2 SQIVND (reference sequence). CDR3 sequence reads: CASGRGGVLNQPQHF. The CDR3 DNA follows: TGTGCCAGTGGAAGAGGGGGGGTACTCAATCAGCCCCAGCATTTT.

This clonotype appeared many times. The chain joins TRBV11-3 to TRBJ2-7; either TRBD1 or TRBD2 may fit D (5 bases each). The CDR3 covers 14 residues. V lost 5 bases and J lost 1, with 12 bases in between. Germline loops: CDR1 SGHNT, CDR2 YENEEA. The CDR3 reads CASSGWDGSYEQYF. In DNA, the CDR3 is TGTGCCAGCAGCGGCTGGGACGGGTCCTACGAGCAGTACTTC.

This clonotype was picked up many times. This rearrangement joins TRBV7-9 to TRBJ2-3; TRBD1 matches at 7 bases. The CDR3 covers 15 residues. CDR1 is SEHNR and CDR2 is FQNEAQ in the germline V gene (reference sequence). The junction had 5 bases not matched to a gene; V was cut back by 3 bases and J by 2 bases. CDR3 sequence: CASSFGTVPTDTQYF. The CDR3 DNA sequence: TGTGCCAGCAGCTTTGGGACAGTTCCCACAGATACGCAGTATTTT.